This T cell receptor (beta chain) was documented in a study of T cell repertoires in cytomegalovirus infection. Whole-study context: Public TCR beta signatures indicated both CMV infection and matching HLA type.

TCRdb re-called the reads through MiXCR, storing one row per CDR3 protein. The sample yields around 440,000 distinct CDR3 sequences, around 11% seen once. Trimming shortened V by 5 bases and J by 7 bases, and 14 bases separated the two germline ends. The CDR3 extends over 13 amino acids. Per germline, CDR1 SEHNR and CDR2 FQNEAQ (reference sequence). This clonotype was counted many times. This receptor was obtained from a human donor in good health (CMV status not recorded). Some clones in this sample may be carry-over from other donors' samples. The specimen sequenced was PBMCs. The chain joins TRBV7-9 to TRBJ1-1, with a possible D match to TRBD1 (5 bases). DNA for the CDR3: TGTGCCAGCAGCCTACTGGGGGACGATGAAGCTTTCTTT. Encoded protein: CASSLLGDDEAFF.